The rows below give T cell receptor beta chains drawn from one sample of a study of cytomegalovirus exposure and HLA in healthy donors. TCRdb keeps only in-frame clones here, not all; method: immunoSEQ multiplex PCR. This sample carries around 130,000 clones, over 70% of them seen once, and the ten largest clones take approximately 1.7%. Sample: PBMCs. The origin of the receptors is a woman in her thirties or forties in good health and CMV-seronegative. The CDR3 runs from the conserved cysteine through the conserved F or W. A D gene is named only where the DNA matches it firmly. Not all rows give a size; the values are once, few, many and, for expanded clones, a class.

clone size,J gene,D gene,V gene,CDR3 DNA,CDR3 protein
once,TRBJ2-1,TRBD2,TRBV4-2,TGTGCCAGCAGCCAAGATCTTAGAGGGAGGGAGTACAATGAGCAGTTCTTC,CASSQDLRGREYNEQFF
.,TRBJ1-1,.,TRBV13,TGTGCCAGCAGCTTAACTTTGTCGAGCACTGAAGCTTTCTTT,CASSLTLSSTEAFF
.,TRBJ2-2,TRBD2,TRBV4-1,TGCGCCAGCAGCGGGGGGGGCGGGGAGCTGTTTTTT,CASSGGGGELFF
few,TRBJ1-5,.,TRBV10-3,TGTGCCAGCCGTTCCTCGGGAGGCAATCAGCCCCAGCATTTT,CASRSSGGNQPQHF
.,TRBJ2-4,.,TRBV6-1,TGTGCCAGCAGTGAAAGGACAGGGAGGGGACTAGCCAAAAACAGTCAGTACTTC,CASSERTGRGLAKNSQYF
.,TRBJ2-3,.,TRBV5-1,TGCGCCAGCAGCCTATTAAGCACAGATACGCAGTATTTT,CASSLLSTDTQYF
.,TRBJ1-2,.,TRBV19,TGTGCCAGTAGTATTAAAGGGGCTGGCTACACCTTC,CASSIKGAGYTF
few,TRBJ1-2,TRBD1,TRBV19,TGTGCCAGTAGTATCAACAGGGGTGAGGGCTACACCTTC,CASSINRGEGYTF
few,TRBJ2-5,TRBD1,TRBV10-3,TGTGCCATCAGCACCACGGACAGGGACGGGACCCAGTACTTC,CAISTTDRDGTQYF
.,TRBJ2-7,.,TRBV20-1,TGCAGTGCTACAGGGGCCTACGAGCAGTACTTC,CSATGAYEQYF
.,TRBJ1-2,.,TRBV2,TGTGCCAGCAGTGTGGAACAGTCTAACTATGGCTACACCTTC,CASSVEQSNYGYTF
.,TRBJ2-7,TRBD2,TRBV29-1,TGCAGCGTCCGGGGGGACCCCCTCTACGAGCAGTACTTC,CSVRGDPLYEQYF
.,TRBJ2-7,TRBD1,TRBV13,TGTGCCAGCAGCTCCCCGGGACAGGGGGCGGGAGAGCAGTACTTC,CASSSPGQGAGEQYF
.,TRBJ1-2,TRBD1,TRBV30,TGTGCCTGGGGGGACAGGACTAACTATGGCTACACCTTC,CAWGDRTNYGYTF
.,TRBJ1-2,TRBD1,TRBV13,TGTGCCAGCAGCCACAGCACAGGGGCCCAGGTCTTTGGCTACACCTTC,CASSHSTGAQVFGYTF
.,TRBJ2-3,TRBD2,TRBV5-6,TGTGCCAGCAGCTCGGTGCCGGGGGGGGTAGATACGCAGTATTTT,CASSSVPGGVDTQYF
.,TRBJ1-5,.,TRBV5-1,TGCGCCAGCAGCTGGGGGGAAGGGGGCAATCAGCCCCAGCATTTT,CASSWGEGGNQPQHF
.,TRBJ1-2,.,TRBV27,TGTGCCAGCAGTTTCCCCGGGGGGGGCTACACCTTC,CASSFPGGGYTF
.,TRBJ1-2,TRBD1,TRBV6-1,TGTGCCAGCAGTGAAGGGCAGGGGGTAAGGAACTATGGCTACACCTTC,CASSEGQGVRNYGYTF
.,TRBJ2-7,TRBD2,TRBV27,TGTGCCAGCAGTAGTCTAGCGGGAGGGTACGAGCAGTACTTC,CASSSLAGGYEQYF
.,TRBJ2-2,TRBD2,TRBV9,TGTGCCAGCAGCTCCCCCTCCGGGACTACAGGAACCGGGGAGCTGTTTTTT,CASSSPSGTTGTGELFF
.,TRBJ2-1,TRBD1,TRBV19,TGTGCCAGTACCAGGGGGCCCAATGAGCAGTTCTTC,CASTRGPNEQFF
.,TRBJ2-5,TRBD1,TRBV19,TGTGCCAGTAGTATGGGGCGACAGGGGCGGCGGGAGACCCAGTACTTC,CASSMGRQGRRETQYF
.,TRBJ1-1,TRBD1,TRBV9,TGTGCCAGCAGCCCCCCAGGGGGCCTGAGGACTGAAGCTTTCTTT,CASSPPGGLRTEAFF
.,TRBJ1-1,.,TRBV7-9,TGTGCCAGCAGCTTCGGGAGGGAAGCTTTCTTT,CASSFGREAFF
few,TRBJ2-3,.,TRBV7-9,TGTGCCAGCAGCAGCAAAAGGGACTCACGGAGAGATACGCAGTATTTT,CASSSKRDSRRDTQYF
.,TRBJ2-3,.,TRBV5-1,TGCGCCAGCAGCTTGGGAGTTAGCACAGATACGCAGTATTTT,CASSLGVSTDTQYF
.,TRBJ2-5,TRBD2,TRBV27,TGTGCCAGCAGTTTAGTTTTTAGCGGGGGAGCCTTACAAGAGACCCAGTACTTC,CASSLVFSGGALQETQYF
.,TRBJ2-7,.,TRBV7-8,TGTGCCAGCAGCTCGTTTAGGACGGGGAACAGCTACGAGCAGTACTTC,CASSSFRTGNSYEQYF
.,TRBJ1-5,.,TRBV7-7,TGTGCCAGCAGCGATCGACAGGCCCGGCAGCCCCAGCATTTT,CASSDRQARQPQHF
.,TRBJ1-6,.,TRBV27,TGTGCCAGCAGTGAGACAGGAGCCAATTCACCCCTCCACTTT,CASSETGANSPLHF
.,TRBJ1-4,TRBD1,TRBV7-9,TGTTCCAGCAGCTTATCGACAGGGGTGGTTGAAAAACTGTTTTTT,CSSSLSTGVVEKLFF
.,TRBJ2-7,.,TRBV7-2,TGTGCCAGCAGCTTAGAGGGACACGGGACGTATGAGCAGTACTTC,CASSLEGHGTYEQYF
.,TRBJ1-1,.,TRBV4-1,TGCGCCAGCAGCCAAGATGGGTCAAGATGGGTAGGGGAGAACACTGAAGCTTTCTTT,CASSQDGSRWVGENTEAFF
.,TRBJ2-3,TRBD1,TRBV14,TGTGCCAGCAGCCAAGTAGGGACAGTAGGGACGTTCACAGATACGCAGTATTTT,CASSQVGTVGTFTDTQYF
once,TRBJ2-2,TRBD2,TRBV7-3,TGTGCCAGCAGCTTGGGCGGGAGTGGCACCGGGGAGCTGTTTTTT,CASSLGGSGTGELFF